This T cell receptor beta chain appears in the sequencing data of a study of blood T cell repertoires in COVID-19. About the study: COVID-19 samples collected from the United States, Italy and Spain covered acute and convalescent phases.

The germline V gene has CDR1 SGHKS and CDR2 YYEKEE (reference sequence). The J segment lost 7 bases and the V segment lost 0 bases, leaving 7 bases of the junction unmatched. The CDR3 loop spans 16 amino acids. In the original analysis: Amplified reference gene primers provided the basis for estimating nucleated cell counts. Sequencing was performed with immunoSEQ multiplex PCR; in TCRdb, only in-frame clones are kept and a portion is missing. Clonal size and the V and J genes are those of that table, whereas D and trimming came from the DNA. The sample lists about 96,000 clones, roughly 83% occurring once. This clone occurred once.

The sequencing sample was made of peripheral blood. This sequence joins TRBV5-5 and TRBJ1-5; 10 bases map to TRBD1. The receptor was isolated from a woman aged 55-69 years with acute or convalescent COVID-19. The chain's CDR3 is CASSLAGTGVGQPQHF. The CDR3 nucleotides read TGTGCCAGCAGCTTGGCCGGGACAGGGGTTGGACAGCCCCAGCATTTT.